This is a list of T cell receptor beta chains from one sample in a study of blood T cell repertoires in COVID-19. Sequencing was performed with immunoSEQ multiplex PCR; in TCRdb, only in-frame clones are kept and a portion is missing. This table holds under 250,000 clones, roughly 90% found once. Material for sequencing was peripheral blood. These receptors all come from a woman in her sixties or seventies with acute or convalescent COVID-19. CDR3s include the opening cysteine and the closing phenylalanine or tryptophan.

V | CDR3
TRBV3-1/TRBV3-2 | CASSPTRGQGTGELFF
TRBV5-1 | CASSSRTDMNTEAFF
TRBV24-1 | CATSDLRTVNEQFF
TRBV7-3 | CASSFSLAGYPYNEQFF
TRBV4-1 | CASSPTSGGTPGQFF
TRBV5-5 | CASSLGWGDQPQHF
TRBV24-1 | CATSDLQSVRMEPLHF
TRBV11-2 | CASSPITGGAGDTQYF
TRBV12-5 | CASAGSRNTIYF
TRBV24-1 | CATSDPGQDYTF
TRBV5-4 | CASSLGRRQVNTEAFF
TRBV18 | CASSPLQGAADTQYF
TRBV19 | CASRQGAGTEAFF
TRBV2 | CASSERGSPSGEQYF
TRBV29-1 | CSVDGGRGYEQYF
TRBV5-8 | CASSLSRQGVLDTQYF
TRBV6-1 | CASSATGTSGASSGANVLTF
TRBV7-2 | CASSSPRWGPGQSKLSLHF
TRBV30 | CAWSDGVNEQFF
TRBV28 | CASSLGGFGTGGNTIYF
TRBV11-3 | CASSLGQSGRGYNEQFF
TRBV6-5 | CASRYLAESAYNEQFF
TRBV19 | CASSGRDHEQYF
TRBV3-1/TRBV3-2 | CASSQDRDRQPQHF
TRBV29-1 | CSVEILGLTEQYF
TRBV6-5 | CASNSGTDTGELFF
TRBV10-1 | CASSANTGELFF
TRBV18 | CASSPQGANNEQFF
TRBV28 | CASSTRTGNYEQYF
TRBV27 | CASSLSNRSNQPQHF
TRBV19 | CASSPRAGDGELKPQHF
TRBV14 | CASSQDLGEAQETQYF
TRBV12-3/TRBV12-4 | CASSREVREKLFF
TRBV27 | CASRDKREGTGELFF
TRBV30 | CAWDGSGGYTF
TRBV3-1/TRBV3-2 | CASSLKRGGGDEQFF
TRBV30 | CAWSVVGHSISYEQYF
TRBV15 | CATSRGGTSNQPQHF
TRBV9 | CASSMSRDYGYTF
TRBV5-1 | CASSLVQRGGLDEQYF
TRBV6-6 | CASRLQGAYNYGYTF
TRBV7-9 | CASSSGNQPQHF